This T cell receptor beta chain was retrieved from a study of shared clonotypes between healthy human individuals. Using immunoSEQ multiplex PCR, the repertoire was profiled, and TCRdb retains in-frame clones only, with some absent. This table holds about 2,100,000 clones, under 95% found once. Study outcomes and limitations: Incompleteness in sorted-subset sequencing, despite large depth, was shown by rarefaction. Researchers found naive subsets generally carried larger estimated richness than memory subsets. Non-shared clonotypes had lower generation probabilities than those shared by all four donors. Expectations were that clonotype sharing among donors would be affected by sequencing depth.

This clone was counted once. What it recognizes is unknown. The naive CD8 subset, CD45RO-negative cells positively selected for CCR7, excluded terminally differentiated effector memory CD45RA+ cells. Material for sequencing was naive CD8+ T cells from PBMCs. The source is a man aged 18 to 35 in good health. Some clones in this sample may be carry-over from other donors' samples.

CDR3 coding DNA: TGTGCCAGCAGCCATCCGGGACAGGAAAATGAAAAACTGTTTTTT. It is translated as CASSHPGQENEKLFF. The chain employs TRBV11-2 and TRBJ1-4; 8 nucleotides agree with TRBD1. CDR1 SGHAT and CDR2 FQNNGV come from the germline V gene. The CDR3 extends over 15 amino acids. Trimming removed 5 bases from V and 5 bases from J; junction bases left unmatched: 7.